The source of this T cell receptor (beta chain) is a study of blood T cell repertoires in COVID-19. Per the authors' pipeline: Reference gene primer amplification gave estimated nucleated cell counts. Sequenced by immunoSEQ multiplex PCR; TCRdb stores in-frame clones only, minus some. The V and J calls and clone size are taken from that table; D and trimming were inferred from the DNA. The sample has 450,000 to 600,000 clones, roughly 90% seen once. Participants were aged about 18 to 100 years from 20 to 30 US areas. Researchers sorted participants into cohorts using their self-reported clinical history. Sequenced input: PBMCs or T cells enriched from blood (not recorded which). The sequence was obtained from a woman between 18 and 29 years old who had recovered from COVID-19.

DNA for the CDR3: TGCGCCAGCAGCCCAAACCGTCACAGGGTTATTTCAGATACGCAGTATTTT. Encoded protein: CASSPNRHRVISDTQYF. The chain couples TRBV23-1 to TRBJ2-3; a weak D match, TRBD1 (6 bases). TRBV23-1 is an ORF; its function is uncertain. V lost 6 bases, J lost 4 bases, and 23 bases lay in between. The CDR3 sequence is 17 residues long.